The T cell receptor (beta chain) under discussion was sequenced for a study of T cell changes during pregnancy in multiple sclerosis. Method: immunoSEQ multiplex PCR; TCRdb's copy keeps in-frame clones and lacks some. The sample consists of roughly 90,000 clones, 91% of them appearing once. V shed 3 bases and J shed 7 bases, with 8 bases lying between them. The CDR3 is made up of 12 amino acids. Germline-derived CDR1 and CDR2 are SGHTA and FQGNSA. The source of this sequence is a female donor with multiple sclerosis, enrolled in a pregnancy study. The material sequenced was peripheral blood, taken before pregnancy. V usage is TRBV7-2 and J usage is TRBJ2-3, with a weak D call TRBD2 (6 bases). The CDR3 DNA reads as TGTGCCAGCAGCTTGGGCGGGAATACGCAGTATTTT. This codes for CASSLGGNTQYF.